A single sample gave rise to the 6 T cell receptor beta chains below, sequenced in a study of regulatory T cells in long-lasting Graves disease. Investigators prepared the TCR beta libraries by applying iRepertoire HTBI primers and Arm-PCR of CDR3 regions. TCRdb re-derived calls from the multiplex PCR reads in MiXCR, one entry per CDR3 protein. The repertoire holds a few hundred thousand distinct CDR3 sequences, with approximately 16% as singletons. The time point: newly diagnosed GD, antithyroid drugs for less than 3 months. From PBMCs, RNA was extracted and then used to make the TCR library. The same data also went into a second study, on T cells in Graves' hyperthyroidism and ophthalmopathy.

This specimen consisted of peripheral blood mononuclear cells (PBMCs), obtained at new diagnosis, from a patient treated with antithyroid drugs. These receptors were obtained from a man between 40 and 49 years old with Graves disease.

This clonotype came up a few times. The genes are TRBV7-2 and TRBJ2-3, with D uncertain. From germline, CDR1 is SGHTA and CDR2 FQGNSA. The CDR3 length is 14 residues. The germline V and J ends were trimmed by 3 bases and 0 bases, with 7 bases remaining between them. Here the CDR3 DNA reads TGTGCCAGCAGCTTCGTCCCTAGCACAGATACGCAGTATTTT. This gives the protein CASSFVPSTDTQYF.

This clonotype was observed many times. J is TRBJ1-2 and V is TRBV30; D perhaps matches TRBD1 (6 bases). Germline CDR1 GTSNPN, CDR2 SVGIG (reference sequence). The V gene lost 0 bases and the J gene lost 2 bases, with 10 bases spanning the gap. This CDR3 has 14 amino acids. CDR3 nucleotide sequence: TGTGCCTGGAGTGTACACAGGGTGAACTATGGCTACACCTTC. Its protein is CAWSVHRVNYGYTF.

Comments on this clonotype: Being one base from a much bigger clone, this may be a read error. The genes are TRBV2 and TRBJ1-5; perhaps TRBD1 as D (5 bases). This CDR3 has 14 amino acids. Looked up from germline, CDR1 is SNHLY and CDR2 is FYNNEI. The V end lost 8 bases, the J end lost 1 base, and 12 bases lay between the germline ends. The CDR3 DNA sequence: TGTGCCAGCGGCGCAGGGTTGAGCAATCAGCCCCAGCATTTT. Translation: CASGAGLSNQPQHF.

The gene calls are TRBV6-9 and TRBJ2-7; possibly TRBD1 for D (6 bases). Germline V gene data show CDR1 as MNHGY and CDR2 as SVAAGI. The CDR3 is 15 amino acids. Trimming shortened V by 3 bases and J by 3 bases, and 15 bases separated the two germline ends. CDR3 protein: CASSYSTGNYYEQYF. In DNA, the CDR3 is TGTGCCAGCAGTTACTCTACAGGGAACTACTACGAGCAGTACTTC.

This clonotype was counted once. With a much larger clone just one base away, this may be a read error. No conserved phenylalanine or tryptophan is present at the end of the CDR3, so a read error is the likely explanation. The chain is built from TRBV15 and TRBJ2-5; no reliable D call. This CDR3 has 16 amino acids. Germline CDR1 and CDR2: LNHNV and YYDKDF (reference sequence). The V gene lost 5 bases and the J gene lost 4 bases, with 20 bases spanning the gap. CDR3 DNA: TGTGCCACCAGCCTCCAATCAGGAGCCATGGGAGAGACCCAGTACTCC. Its translation is CATSLQSGAMGETQYS.

A few counts support this clonotype. The chain has TRBV7-9 and TRBJ2-7; D may correspond to TRBD1 or TRBD2 (6 bases each). Trimming took 2 bases from V and 3 from J, leaving 14 bases between them. CDR3 size: 15 residues. Per the germline V gene, CDR1 is SEHNR and CDR2 is FQNEAQ (reference sequence). The CDR3 is CASSLSGDISYEQYF. Here the CDR3 DNA reads TGTGCCAGCAGCTTATCGGGGGACATAAGCTACGAGCAGTACTTC.